The next 9 T cell receptor beta chains were all read from a single sample in a study of CD8+CD57+ T cells in acquired aplastic anemia (dated by TCRdb to the late 2010s). The sequencing machine was an Illumina HiSeq 2000. Profiling of TCR beta VDJ combinations and CDR3 sequences used genomic DNA as the template. The public reads were reprocessed in TCRdb via fastp at Q25 and MiXCR, keeping in-frame beta chains. Entries that share a CDR3 protein sequence are merged under the most common genes and DNA. Here the sample has about 190,000 distinct CDR3 sequences; less than 65% occur a single time. About 15% of the sample belongs to the ten largest clones. The specimen sequenced was sorted CD4+, CD8+, or CD8+CD57+ T cells (not recorded which) from PBMCs. The origin of the receptors is a human donor in good health, serving as a control.

This clonotype occurred many times. The chain links TRBV7-2 to TRBJ2-3, with 10 bases fitting TRBD2. The CDR3 covers 16 residues. The V gene end was trimmed by 0 bases and the J gene end by 6 bases; junction bases not matched to a gene: 6. Germline CDR1 reads SGHTA; CDR2 reads FQGNSA. In nucleotides, the CDR3 is TGTGCCAGCAGCTTAGCCGGGACTAGCGTACCCGATACGCAGTATTTT. Translation gives CASSLAGTSVPDTQYF.

This clonotype was observed at least ten times. The gene calls are TRBV4-2 and TRBJ2-7, with D unclear. The CDR3 is 16 amino acids. CDR1 LGHNA and CDR2 YNFKEQ come from the germline V gene. V dropped 0 bases and J dropped 3 bases, with 15 bases sitting between them. The chain's CDR3 is CASSQDLMKAHYEQYF. The CDR3 DNA reads as TGTGCCAGCAGCCAAGATCTCATGAAAGCTCACTACGAGCAGTACTTC.

V is TRBV9 and J is TRBJ2-1; weak D call: TRBD1 (6 bases). TRBJ2-5 matches the DNA end more closely, so the J call is doubtful. Germline-derived CDR1 and CDR2 are SGDLS and YYNGEE. This CDR3 region has 15 residues. The chain's CDR3 is CASSAVRGLRETQYF. CDR3 coding DNA: TGTGCCAGCAGCGCGGTAAGGGGGTTGAGGGAGACCCAGTACTTC.

This clonotype was detected many times. The rearrangement joins TRBV5-1 to TRBJ1-4; no clear D. The length of the CDR3 is 15 residues. Germline values: CDR1 SGHRS, CDR2 YFSETQ. The V end was cut by 3 bases, the J end by 2 bases, with 11 bases between. DNA of the CDR3: TGCGCCAGCAGCTCGTCACGAGGGACTAATGAAAAACTGTTTTTT. It translates to CASSSSRGTNEKLFF.

The chain recombines TRBV2 with TRBJ2-5; TRBD1 might be the D (6 bases). V dropped 3 bases and J dropped 4 bases, with 15 bases sitting between them. This CDR3 comprises 15 residues. Germline V gives CDR1 SNHLY, CDR2 FYNNEI. In DNA, the CDR3 is TGTGCCAGCAGTGAGGACAGTGGGTTTGGAGAGACCCAGTACTTC. It translates to CASSEDSGFGETQYF.

A word on this clonotype: Compared with germline, one end of the junction differs, possibly owing to a read error. The V and J genes are TRBV7-9 and TRBJ2-7; maybe TRBD2 (5 bases). Germline lookup yields CDR1 SEHNR and CDR2 FQNEAQ (reference sequence). The CDR3 is 17 amino acids. This CDR3 reads CTSSKGRLANPSYEQYF. In DNA, the CDR3 is TGTACCAGCAGCAAGGGTAGGCTAGCAAATCCCTCCTACGAGCAGTACTTC. Variable domain in full (rest from reference TRBV7-9 and TRBJ2-7): DTGVSQNPRHKITKRGQNVTFRCDPISEHNRLYWYRQTLGQGPEFLTYFQNEAQLEKSRLLSDRFSAERPKGSFSTLEIQRTEQGDSAMYLCTSSKGRLANPSYEQYFGPGTRLTVT.

The chain has TRBV5-8 and TRBJ1-1, with D unresolved. This CDR3 is built from 16 residues. Germline CDR1 is SGHTS and CDR2 is YDEGEE. The V end was cut by 3 bases, the J end by 6 bases, with 21 bases between. CDR3: CASSSPTRFIKSEAFF. CDR3 in DNA: TGTGCCAGCAGCTCCCCCACCAGGTTTATAAAATCTGAAGCTTTCTTT.

The table lists this clonotype with many counts. The chain joins TRBV13 to TRBJ2-1; TRBD1 aligns across 10 bases. This CDR3 contains 14 residues. The V segment lost 5 bases and the J segment 6 bases; nucleotides outside the gene matches: 4. Per germline, CDR1 PRHDT and CDR2 FYEKMQ (reference sequence). The CDR3: CASSPRTGGNEQFF. As DNA, the CDR3 is TGTGCCAGCAGCCCACGGACAGGGGGCAATGAGCAGTTCTTC.

The chain uses TRBV19 and TRBJ2-7; D tentatively fits TRBD1 or TRBD2 (5 bases each). The CDR3 length is 15 residues. Trimming cost V 4 bases and J 0 bases, with 13 bases left between them. In germline, CDR1 is LNHDA, CDR2 SQIVND (reference sequence). The CDR3 sequence: CASSNDRGSSYEQYF. The DNA of the CDR3 is TGTGCCAGTAGTAATGACAGAGGGAGCTCCTACGAGCAGTACTTC.